Presented here are 31 T cell receptor beta chains from one specimen sequenced in a study of blood T cell repertoires in COVID-19. TCRdb's copy holds only in-frame clones and misses some; the assay was immunoSEQ multiplex PCR. The repertoire has some 170,000 clones, more than 75% of them found once; the top ten carry 1% to 1.5%. The sequencing sample was made of PBMCs or T cells enriched from blood (not recorded which). These TCRs come from a human donor with acute COVID-19. The donor label of this sample is uncertain.

V is TRBV7-9 and J is TRBJ1-1; 7 bases match TRBD1. With 2 bases clipped from V and 1 base from J, the junction kept 4 bases outside the gene matches. This CDR3 region has 15 residues. CDR1 and CDR2 from the germline V gene are SEHNR and FQNEAQ (reference sequence). CDR3 coding DNA: TGTGCCAGCAGCTTATCTGGGACAGAGAACACTGAAGCTTTCTTT. It yields the protein CASSLSGTENTEAFF.

The V and J genes are TRBV19 and TRBJ1-5, with D hard to call. Germline V gene sequence: CDR1 LNHDA, CDR2 SQIVND (reference sequence). V lost 6 bases to trimming and J lost 10 bases, with 16 bases between them. The CDR3 loop spans 13 amino acids. CDR3 DNA sequence: TGTGCCAGTAGAACCATGGCGGCGGGACCCCAGCATTTT. Protein sequence: CASRTMAAGPQHF. Drawing the rest from reference TRBV19 and TRBJ1-5, the complete variable domain is DGGITQSPKYLFRKEGQNVTLSCEQNLNHDAMYWYRQDPGQGLRLIYYSQIVNDFQKGDIAEGYSVSREKKESFPLTVTSAQKNPTAFYLCASRTMAAGPQHFGDGTRLSIL.

The gene calls are TRBV28 and TRBJ1-5; D perhaps matches TRBD1 (6 bases). The V end was cut by 2 bases, the J end by 5 bases, with 19 bases between. Germline V gives CDR1 MDHEN, CDR2 SYDVKM. The CDR3 length is 17 residues. CDR3 loop: CASSLVVGTGSDQPQHF. CDR3 nucleotide sequence: TGTGCCAGCAGTTTAGTCGTGGGCACAGGGAGTGATCAGCCCCAGCATTTT.

The chain is built from TRBV27 and TRBJ2-1, with 10 bases matching TRBD2. Unmatched junction bases numbered 14, after V lost 6 bases and J lost 3 bases. Germline lookup yields CDR1 MNHEY and CDR2 SMNVEV (reference sequence). The CDR3 covers 18 residues. CDR3: CASRASGGANQLYNEQFF. Written as DNA, the CDR3 is TGTGCCAGCAGGGCAAGCGGGGGGGCCAACCAACTCTACAATGAGCAGTTCTTC.

The chain joins TRBV5-4 to TRBJ2-5, with TRBD2 matching over 7 bases. V was pared by 2 bases and J by 1 base, with 2 bases of the junction left unmatched. Germline loops: CDR1 SGHNT, CDR2 YYREEE (reference sequence). The length of the CDR3 is 14 residues. CDR3 coding DNA: TGTGCCAGCAGCTTCGGGGGGAGCCAAGAGACCCAGTACTTC. Translated: CASSFGGSQETQYF. Filled out from reference TRBV5-4 and TRBJ2-5, the complete variable domain reads ETGVTQSPTHLIKTRGQQVTLRCSSQSGHNTVSWYQQALGQGPQFIFQYYREEENGRGNFPPRFSGLQFPNYSSELNVNALELDDSALYLCASSFGGSQETQYFGPGTRLLVL.

The chain couples TRBV4-2 to TRBJ2-7; tentative D call: TRBD2 (7 bases). Trimming shortened V by 3 bases and J by 4 bases, and 16 bases separated the two germline ends. Germline CDR1 LGHNA, CDR2 YNFKEQ. The length of the CDR3 is 15 residues. CDR3 protein: CASSQSGGAQYEQYF. In nucleotides, the CDR3 is TGTGCCAGCAGCCAGTCTGGGGGGGCTCAATACGAGCAGTACTTC.

The genes are TRBV29-1 and TRBJ2-2, with TRBD1 matching 9 bases. Looked up from germline, CDR1 is SQVTM and CDR2 is ANQGSEA. The CDR3 length is 15 residues. CDR3 DNA sequence: TGCAGTGCGACCATTACAGGGGGCGGCACCGGGGAGCTGTTTTTT. Its translation: CSATITGGGTGELFF.

The chain carries TRBV3-1 (or the pseudogene TRBV3-2) and TRBJ2-5; 9 nucleotides align to TRBD2. With V trimmed by 6 bases and J by 4 bases, 9 bases remained unmatched. CDR3 size: 15 residues. The germline gives CDR1 LGHDT, CDR2 YNNKEL (reference sequence). CDR3 nucleotides: TGTGCCAGCAGTCCGCGGGAGGGGACGGGAGAGACCCAGTACTTC. It yields the protein CASSPREGTGETQYF.

V gene TRBV4-2 combines with J gene TRBJ2-7, with TRBD2 matching 8 bases. Per germline, CDR1 LGHNA and CDR2 YNFKEQ. The ends lost 0 bases at V and 2 bases at J; junction bases unmatched: 3. This CDR3 comprises 15 residues. CDR3 region: CASSQDRGGAYEQYF. The CDR3 DNA sequence: TGTGCCAGCAGCCAAGATCGGGGGGGGGCCTACGAGCAGTACTTC.

J is TRBJ2-5 and V is TRBV15; TRBD1 matches 7 bases. CDR3 size: 16 residues. Germline V gene data show CDR1 as LNHNV and CDR2 as YYDKDF (reference sequence). The J segment lost 4 bases and the V segment lost 0 bases, leaving 8 bases of the junction unmatched. The CDR3 region is CATSRDQGRGIETQYF. CDR3 nucleotides: TGTGCCACCAGCAGAGATCAGGGCAGGGGGATAGAGACCCAGTACTTC.

This chain links TRBV10-3 with TRBJ2-2; D is uncertain. Looked up from germline, CDR1 is ENHRY and CDR2 is SYGVKD. The ends were cut back, 4 bases at V and 0 bases at J, with 12 bases in the middle. The CDR3 extends over 16 amino acids. The CDR3 bases are TGTGCCATCAGTGTCGGCGGAAGCACGAACACCGGGGAGCTGTTTTTT. Encoded protein: CAISVGGSTNTGELFF.

To note about this clone: The identical CDR3 is also encoded by other nucleotide sequences in the sample. The rearrangement joins TRBV5-4 to TRBJ2-5; no firm D call. Trimming stripped 0 bases from V and 5 bases from J, with 5 bases between. This CDR3 region has 12 residues. The V gene's germline CDR1 is SGHNT and CDR2 YYREEE (reference sequence). CDR3 in amino acids: CASSLAEETQYF. The CDR3, as DNA: TGTGCCAGCAGCTTGGCCGAGGAGACCCAGTACTTC.

The chain links TRBV6-1 to TRBJ2-7; the match to TRBD1 covers 7 bases. V dropped 1 base and J dropped 10; count of bases not matched to a gene: 10. The CDR3 loop spans 14 amino acids. Germline assignment: CDR1 MNHNS and CDR2 SASEGT. The CDR3 sequence is CASSEVGETGVQYF. As DNA, the CDR3 is TGTGCCAGCAGTGAAGTGGGGGAAACAGGGGTTCAGTACTTC.

This clone has more than one count but fewer than ten. V and J are TRBV6-2 or TRBV6-3 and TRBJ2-1; TRBD2 matches 13 bases. The CDR3 sequence is 18 residues long. Trimming took 0 bases from V and 6 from J; bases not matched to a gene: 8. Germline CDR1 MNHEY, CDR2 SVGEGT. CDR3 loop: CASSYSMTSGGISNEQFF. The DNA for the CDR3 is TGTGCCAGCAGTTACTCGATGACTAGCGGGGGGATTAGCAATGAGCAGTTCTTC.

The gene calls are TRBV5-6 and TRBJ2-1; weak D call: TRBD2 (6 bases). CDR3 length: 14 residues. The germline CDR1 and CDR2 sequences are SGHDT and YYEEEE. Trimming took off 2 bases at V and 6 bases at J, with 12 bases between the two ends. The CDR3 loop reads CASSFYRGINEQFF. CDR3 in DNA: TGTGCCAGCAGCTTCTACCGGGGGATCAATGAGCAGTTCTTC.

This clone was picked up one time. The chain joins TRBV27 to TRBJ2-7; tentative D call: TRBD2 (5 bases). Trimming stripped 2 bases from V and 5 bases from J, with 13 bases between. This CDR3 contains 14 residues. The germline gives CDR1 MNHEY, CDR2 SMNVEV (reference sequence). CDR3 residues: CASSLQTRSHEQYF. In DNA form, the CDR3 reads TGTGCCAGCAGTTTACAAACTAGGAGCCACGAGCAGTACTTC.

The chain employs TRBV4-3 and TRBJ2-2; TRBD2 is a possible D gene (6 bases). Trimming cost V 5 bases and J 6 bases, with 10 bases left between them. The CDR3 is made up of 13 amino acids. Germline CDR1 and CDR2: LGHNA and YSLEER. CDR3 nucleotides: TGCGCCAGCAGCTACCGACTAGCCGGGGAGCTGTTTTTT. It translates to CASSYRLAGELFF.

The rearrangement uses TRBV13 and TRBJ2-5; 9 bases fit TRBD2. The CDR3 covers 16 residues. Unmatched junction bases numbered 8, after V lost 2 bases and J lost 4 bases. Germline V gene data show CDR1 as PRHDT and CDR2 as FYEKMQ (reference sequence). The CDR3 sequence is CASSLMGGGARETQYF. CDR3 nucleotide sequence: TGTGCCAGCAGCTTAATGGGCGGGGGGGCTAGAGAGACCCAGTACTTC.

The J gene is TRBJ1-2, the V gene TRBV19, with TRBD1 identical over 9 bases. From germline, CDR1 is LNHDA and CDR2 SQIVND (reference sequence). Germline trimming cut 5 bases from V and 3 bases from J; bases unmatched to any gene: 4. The CDR3 is made up of 14 amino acids. The CDR3 loop reads CASSGQGRYYGYTF. DNA for the CDR3: TGTGCCAGTAGTGGACAGGGGAGATACTATGGCTACACCTTC. The full variable domain, its missing parts supplied by reference TRBV19 and TRBJ1-2, is DGGITQSPKYLFRKEGQNVTLSCEQNLNHDAMYWYRQDPGQGLRLIYYSQIVNDFQKGDIAEGYSVSREKKESFPLTVTSAQKNPTAFYLCASSGQGRYYGYTFGSGTRLTVV.

The V gene is TRBV19, the J gene TRBJ1-2; 7 bases match TRBD1. The CDR3 is made up of 13 amino acids. Germline values: CDR1 LNHDA, CDR2 SQIVND (reference sequence). The trim removed 5 bases at V and 2 bases at J, leaving 2 bases unmatched. The CDR3, as DNA: TGTGCCAGTAGTTGGGGACAGAACTATGGCTACACCTTC. Its protein is CASSWGQNYGYTF.

The rearrangement uses TRBV9 and TRBJ1-1; no definite D call. Trimming removed 1 base from V and 3 bases from J, with 7 bases in between. This CDR3 has 13 amino acids. CDR1 and CDR2 from the germline V gene are SGDLS and YYNGEE. The CDR3 DNA is TGTGCCAGCAGCGTAATGAGGGACACTGAAGCTTTCTTT. Amino acid sequence: CASSVMRDTEAFF.

The genes are TRBV6-5 and TRBJ1-2, with TRBD1 identical over 8 bases. Germline V CDR1 and CDR2: MNHEY, SVGAGI. The CDR3 runs to 14 residues. V lost 6 bases to trimming and J lost 6 bases; unmatched junction nucleotides: 9. CDR3 in amino acids: CASRGGQGRDGYTF. DNA for the CDR3: TGTGCCAGCAGAGGCGGACAGGGCAGGGATGGCTACACCTTC.

The chain couples TRBV19 to TRBJ1-1; 8 nucleotides line up with TRBD1. J lost 8 bases, V lost 5 bases, and 7 bases had no gene match. The germline V gene encodes CDR1 LNHDA and CDR2 SQIVND (reference sequence). CDR3 length: 13 residues. The CDR3, as DNA: TGTGCCAGTAGTGAAGACCGGGACAGGGAAGCTTTCTTT. This encodes CASSEDRDREAFF.

Concerning this clone: At one of its ends the junction is not consistent with the germline gene, which may arise from a read error. The chain recombines TRBV2 with TRBJ2-7; 10 positions match TRBD2. Per germline, CDR1 SNHLY and CDR2 FYNNEI. CDR3 length: 13 amino acids. The CDR3 coding sequence is TGTGCCAGCAGTGATTTTAGCGGGGGGCCGCCATCCTTC. It codes for CASSDFSGGPPSF.

This chain uses TRBV29-1 with TRBJ2-7; weak D call: TRBD1 (5 bases). Per germline, CDR1 SQVTM and CDR2 ANQGSEA. V lost 8 bases and J lost 3, with 14 bases in between. The CDR3 spans 12 residues. The CDR3 protein is CSFSAGIYEQYF. CDR3 coding DNA: TGCAGCTTCTCGGCAGGGATCTACGAGCAGTACTTC.

Written as DNA, the CDR3 is TGTGCCATCAGCGGTCCCGGGACAGGGACCGAGCAGTACTTC. Protein product: CAISGPGTGTEQYF. The rearrangement uses TRBV10-3 and TRBJ2-7; 9 bases fit TRBD1. After removal of 6 bases from V and 6 bases from J, the junction contained 9 bases not matched to a gene. This CDR3 region has 14 residues. Germline V gene data show CDR1 as ENHRY and CDR2 as SYGVKD.

The genes are TRBV5-5 and TRBJ2-5, with 7 bases lining up with TRBD1. Germline CDR1 is SGHKS and CDR2 is YYEKEE (reference sequence). Trimming removed 0 bases from V and 2 bases from J; junction bases left unmatched: 4. The CDR3 has 15 amino acids. The CDR3 coding sequence is TGTGCCAGCAGCTTGGAGACAGGGCGGCAAGAGACCCAGTACTTC. This codes for CASSLETGRQETQYF.

The rearrangement joins TRBV6-2 or TRBV6-3 to TRBJ1-5; D gene ambiguous. This CDR3 has 16 amino acids. The V and J ends lost 6 bases and 2 bases respectively, with 17 bases between them. Germline V gene sequence: CDR1 MNHEY, CDR2 SVGEGT. CDR3 bases: TGTGCCAGCAGCCCTCTCGGGGATGGCGGCAATCAGCCCCAGCATTTT. Protein product: CASSPLGDGGNQPQHF.

V is TRBV5-5 and J is TRBJ1-1; no firm D call. The CDR3 is made up of 13 amino acids. Germline V gene sequence: CDR1 SGHKS, CDR2 YYEKEE (reference sequence). Trimming removed 4 bases from V and 11 bases from J, with 18 bases in between. CDR3 in amino acids: CASSDLSRIVAFF. CDR3 bases: TGTGCCAGCAGCGACTTGTCGCGCATCGTGGCTTTCTTT. The full variable domain, in which reference TRBV5-5 and TRBJ1-1 provide the parts outside the CDR3, is DAGVTQSPTHLIKTRGQQVTLRCSPISGHKSVSWYQQVLGQGPQFIFQYYEKEERGRGNFPDRFSARQFPNYSSELNVNALLLGDSALYLCASSDLSRIVAFFGQGTRLTVV.

The chain has TRBV27 and TRBJ1-1; D gene unclear. Per germline, CDR1 MNHEY and CDR2 SMNVEV (reference sequence). V lost 8 bases, J lost 4 bases, and 14 bases lay in between. The CDR3 consists of 13 residues. In DNA form, the CDR3 reads TGTGCCAGCGCCCCAATCGGGTCCACTGAAGCTTTCTTT. Amino acids: CASAPIGSTEAFF.

V is TRBV19 and J is TRBJ1-5; 7 bases agree with TRBD1. The germline V gene encodes CDR1 LNHDA and CDR2 SQIVND (reference sequence). The CDR3 is 13 amino acids. V shed 5 bases and J 8 bases; nucleotides not matched to a gene: 6. CDR3 sequence: CASSWDSQKPQHF. CDR3 bases: TGTGCCAGTAGTTGGGACAGCCAGAAGCCCCAGCATTTT. Filled out from reference TRBV19 and TRBJ1-5, the complete variable domain reads DGGITQSPKYLFRKEGQNVTLSCEQNLNHDAMYWYRQDPGQGLRLIYYSQIVNDFQKGDIAEGYSVSREKKESFPLTVTSAQKNPTAFYLCASSWDSQKPQHFGDGTRLSIL.